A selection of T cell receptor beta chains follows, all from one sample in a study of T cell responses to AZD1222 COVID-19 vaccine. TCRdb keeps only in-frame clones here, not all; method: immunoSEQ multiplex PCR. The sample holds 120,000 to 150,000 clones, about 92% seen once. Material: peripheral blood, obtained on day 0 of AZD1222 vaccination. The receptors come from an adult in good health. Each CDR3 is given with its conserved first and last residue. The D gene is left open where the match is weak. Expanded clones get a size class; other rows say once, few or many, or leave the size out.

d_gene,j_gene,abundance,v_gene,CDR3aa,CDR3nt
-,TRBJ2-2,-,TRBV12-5,CASGSISGTGELFF,TGTGCTAGTGGTTCGATATCAGGGACCGGGGAGCTGTTTTTT
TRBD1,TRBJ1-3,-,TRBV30,CAWLGQGYSGNTIYF,TGTGCCTGGCTTGGACAGGGCTACTCTGGAAACACCATATATTTT
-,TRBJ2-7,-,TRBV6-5,CASSYSLAIDEQYF,TGTGCCAGCAGTTACTCGTTGGCTATCGACGAGCAGTACTTC
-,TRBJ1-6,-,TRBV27,CASSFSGNNSPLHF,TGTGCCAGCAGTTTTTCCGGAAATAATTCACCCCTCCACTTT
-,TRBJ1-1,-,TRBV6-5,CASSYSAVNTEAFF,TGTGCCAGCAGTTACTCGGCGGTGAACACTGAAGCTTTCTTT
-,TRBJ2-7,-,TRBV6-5,CASSYDEGPYEQYF,TGTGCCAGCAGTTACGATGAGGGGCCCTACGAGCAGTACTTC
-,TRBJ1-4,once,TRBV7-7,CASSPQQDLNEKLFF,TGTGCTAGCAGCCCCCAACAAGACCTAAATGAAAAACTGTTTTTT
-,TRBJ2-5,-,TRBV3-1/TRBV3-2,CASSPRLSIQETQYF,TGTGCCAGCAGCCCTCGATTGAGTATCCAAGAGACCCAGTACTTC
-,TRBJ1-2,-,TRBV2,CASSEGGWSYGYTF,TGTGCCAGCAGCGAAGGGGGGTGGAGCTATGGCTACACCTTC
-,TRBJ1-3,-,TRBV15,CATSREFAGVGNTIYF,TGTGCCACCAGCAGAGAGTTCGCAGGGGTAGGAAACACCATATATTTT
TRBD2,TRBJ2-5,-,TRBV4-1,CASSQERLAGALQETQYF,TGCGCCAGCAGCCAAGAAAGGCTAGCGGGGGCATTACAAGAGACCCAGTACTTC
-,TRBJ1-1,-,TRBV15,CATSRDQIEVGEKNTEAFF,TGTGCCACCAGCAGAGATCAAATCGAGGTTGGAGAGAAGAACACTGAAGCTTTCTTT
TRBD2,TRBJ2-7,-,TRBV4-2,CASSQDRTSGSYEQYF,TGTGCCAGCAGCCAAGACCGTACTAGCGGCTCCTACGAGCAGTACTTC
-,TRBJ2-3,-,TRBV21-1,CASCGWEGAGDTQYF,TGTGCCAGCTGCGGTTGGGAGGGGGCGGGCGATACGCAGTATTTT
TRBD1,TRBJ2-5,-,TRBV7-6,CASSPGTGGAETQYF,TGTGCCAGCAGCCCGGGGACAGGGGGCGCGGAGACCCAGTACTTC
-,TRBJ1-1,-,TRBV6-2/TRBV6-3,CASSLLPLYGKAFF,TGTGCCAGCAGCCTTCTCCCCCTATACGGAAAAGCTTTCTTT
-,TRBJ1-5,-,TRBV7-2,CASSLDVAYSNQPQHF,TGTGCCAGCAGCTTAGATGTGGCGTATAGCAATCAGCCCCAGCATTTT
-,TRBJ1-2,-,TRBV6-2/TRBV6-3,CASSYSSNYGYTF,TGTGCCAGCAGTTACTCGTCCAACTATGGCTACACCTTC
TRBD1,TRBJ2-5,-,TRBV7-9,CASSPHRGETQYF,TGTGCCAGCAGTCCACACAGGGGAGAGACCCAGTACTTC
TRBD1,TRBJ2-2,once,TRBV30,CAWSPGTGSGELFF,TGTGCCTGGAGTCCCGGGACAGGGTCCGGGGAGCTGTTTTTT
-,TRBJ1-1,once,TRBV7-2,CASSLSGLGGTEAFF,TGTGCCAGCAGCTTATCGGGGCTCGGGGGGACTGAAGCTTTCTTT
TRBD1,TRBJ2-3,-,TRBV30,CACFPGQGRRGGTQYF,TGTGCCTGCTTCCCGGGACAGGGTCGGCGGGGAGGGACGCAGTATTTT
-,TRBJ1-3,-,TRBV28,CASSPDSLTSGNTIYF,TGTGCCAGCAGCCCCGACTCGTTAACGTCCGGAAACACCATATATTTT
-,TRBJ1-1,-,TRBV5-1,CASSLHWQGENSNTEAFF,TGCGCCAGCAGCTTGCATTGGCAAGGGGAAAACTCGAACACTGAAGCTTTCTTT
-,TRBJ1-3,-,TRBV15,CATSREPSSWNSGNTIYF,TGTGCCACCAGCAGAGAACCCTCGTCATGGAACTCTGGAAACACCATATATTTT
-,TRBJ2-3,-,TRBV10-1,CASVPRRVPPSTDTQYF,TGCGCCAGCGTCCCCAGGCGGGTTCCGCCTAGCACAGATACGCAGTATTTT
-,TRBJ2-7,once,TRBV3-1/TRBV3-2,CASSAGTGYDQQYF,TGTGCCAGCAGCGCCGGGACCGGGTACGATCAGCAGTACTTC
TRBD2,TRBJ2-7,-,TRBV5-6,CASSYGGGREQYF,TGTGCCAGCAGCTATGGCGGGGGGCGAGAGCAGTACTTC
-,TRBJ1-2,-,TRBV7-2,CASSLGPEGWYGYTF,TGTGCCAGCAGCTTAGGGCCTGAGGGGTGGTATGGCTACACCTTC
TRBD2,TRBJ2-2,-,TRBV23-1,CASSQSKSRGTSGTGELFF,TGCGCCAGCAGTCAATCGAAATCGCGGGGGACCTCAGGCACCGGGGAGCTGTTTTTT
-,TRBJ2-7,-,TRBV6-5,CASSPAAGYEQYF,TGTGCCAGCAGCCCGGCGGCAGGGTACGAGCAGTACTTC
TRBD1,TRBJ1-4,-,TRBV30,CAWSAGQGVEKLFF,TGTGCCTGGAGTGCGGGACAGGGGGTGGAAAAACTGTTTTTT
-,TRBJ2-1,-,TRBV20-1,CSASDVAALNEQFF,TGCAGTGCTAGTGATGTGGCGGCCTTAAATGAGCAGTTCTTC
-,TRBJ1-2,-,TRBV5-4,CASSLDPYRVGYTF,TGTGCCAGCAGCTTGGATCCCTACAGGGTCGGCTACACCTTC
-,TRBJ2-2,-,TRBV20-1,CSASRVGYDTGELFF,TGCAGTGCTAGTCGGGTGGGGTACGACACCGGGGAGCTGTTTTTT
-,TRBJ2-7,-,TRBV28,CASSLPGNHEQYF,TGTGCCAGCAGTTTGCCGGGGAACCACGAGCAGTACTTC
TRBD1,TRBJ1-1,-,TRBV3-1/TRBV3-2,CASSQTGPYTEAFF,TGTGCCAGCAGCCAGACAGGGCCCTACACTGAAGCTTTCTTT
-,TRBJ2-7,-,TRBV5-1,CASSRTAQEGYEQYF,TGCGCCAGCAGTCGGACTGCCCAAGAAGGCTACGAGCAGTACTTC
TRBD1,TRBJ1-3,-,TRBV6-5,CASLRDRGGNTIYF,TGTGCCAGCCTAAGGGACAGAGGAGGAAACACCATATATTTT
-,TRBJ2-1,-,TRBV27,CATQPGRNHNEQFF,TGTGCCACCCAACCGGGACGCAACCACAATGAGCAGTTCTTC
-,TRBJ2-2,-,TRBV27,CASSLMGGGHGELFF,TGTGCCAGCAGTTTAATGGGAGGGGGGCACGGGGAGCTGTTTTTT
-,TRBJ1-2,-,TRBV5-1,CASSPGSSYGYTF,TGCGCCAGCAGCCCAGGGAGTAGCTATGGCTACACCTTC
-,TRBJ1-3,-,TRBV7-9,CASGANTIYF,TGTGCCAGCGGGGCTAACACCATATATTTT
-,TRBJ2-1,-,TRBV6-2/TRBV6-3,CASSHPHQGRNEQFF,TGTGCCAGCAGCCATCCCCACCAGGGGCGAAATGAGCAGTTCTTC
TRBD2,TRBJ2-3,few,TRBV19,CASSTLAGGGDTQYF,TGTGCCAGTAGCACGCTAGCGGGGGGCGGAGATACGCAGTATTTT
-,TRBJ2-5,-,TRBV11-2,CASANGGETQYF,TGTGCCAGCGCCAATGGGGGTGAGACCCAGTACTTC
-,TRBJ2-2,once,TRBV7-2,CASSSRALLANTGELFF,TGTGCCAGCAGCTCCAGGGCCCTTTTAGCGAACACCGGGGAGCTGTTTTTT
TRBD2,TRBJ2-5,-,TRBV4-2,CASSLASGEETQYF,TGTGCCAGCAGCCTCGCTAGCGGAGAAGAGACCCAGTACTTC
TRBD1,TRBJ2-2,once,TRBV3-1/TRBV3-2,CASSDRGRNTGELFF,TGTGCCAGCAGCGACAGGGGGCGTAACACCGGGGAGCTGTTTTTT
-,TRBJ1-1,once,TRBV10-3,CAISQGQENTEAFF,TGTGCCATCAGTCAGGGGCAGGAAAATACTGAAGCTTTCTTT
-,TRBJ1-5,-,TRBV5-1,CASSLQGSDNQPQHF,TGCGCCAGCAGCCTGCAGGGATCCGACAATCAGCCCCAGCATTTT
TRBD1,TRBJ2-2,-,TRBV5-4,CASSPGTVNVRELFF,TGTGCCAGCAGCCCCGGGACAGTGAACGTCCGGGAGCTGTTTTTT
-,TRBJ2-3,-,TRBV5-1,CASSLFDTSTDTQYF,TGCGCCAGCAGCTTGTTCGACACCAGCACAGATACGCAGTATTTT
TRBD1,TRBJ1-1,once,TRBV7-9,CASSLPRGQGFSEAFF,TGTGCCAGCAGCTTACCCCGGGGACAGGGTTTTTCTGAAGCTTTCTTT